This TCR beta chain was identified during a study of cytomegalovirus exposure and HLA in healthy donors. About the study: Prior work identified 100 million to 130 million unique TCR beta sequences in some 200 million T cells. Study outcomes and limitations: Researchers reported in a later analysis that a missense DCLRE1C variant was tied to TCR beta V- and J-gene trimming. Several of the most significant clusters appeared, in a later analysis, to be linked to common viral pathogens.

With regard to this clone: The antigen is undetermined.

V lost 3 bases, J lost 6 bases, and 8 bases lay in between. The germline gives CDR1 KGHSH, CDR2 LQKENI. The CDR3 contains 12 residues. The PCR had 60 Vbeta and 13 Jbeta primers. Assay: immunoSEQ multiplex PCR; the TCRdb copy retains only in-frame clones and omits some. Among approximately 190,000 clones listed, about nine tenths were seen once. This chain uses TRBV18 with TRBJ1-2; D not resolved. Sample: PBMCs. The receptor's source is a boy between 2 and 10 years old in good health and CMV-seronegative. The CDR3 DNA reads TGTGCCAGCTCACCTACCGGTGATGGCTACACCTTC. Protein product: CASSPTGDGYTF.